One sample yielded the 24 T cell receptor beta chains listed below, sequenced in a study of blood T cell repertoires in COVID-19. Clones were read by immunoSEQ multiplex PCR, and TCRdb kept only the in-frame ones, dropping some. The sample lists more than 140,000 clones; 70% to 85% were seen once. Sample: peripheral blood. The receptors were sampled from a woman between 45 and 65 years old in a cohort sampled during active or convalescent COVID-19.

This clone appeared once. V usage is TRBV12-5 and J usage is TRBJ2-1, with TRBD2 as a possible D gene (5 bases). V lost 1 base and J 8 bases, leaving 15 bases between the germline ends. The CDR3 length is 15 residues. CDR1 and CDR2 from the germline V gene are LGHNT and FRNRAP. CDR3 residues: CASGLGQRRWDEQFF. The DNA for the CDR3 is TGTGCTAGTGGTTTGGGGCAAAGGAGGTGGGATGAGCAGTTCTTC.

This chain joins TRBV7-6 and TRBJ1-1, with TRBD1 as a possible D gene (6 bases). Germline CDR1 is SGHVS and CDR2 is FNYEAQ. The CDR3 is 16 amino acids. With 1 base removed from V and 4 bases from J, the gap between germline ends came to 16 bases. The CDR3 nucleotides are TGTGCCAGCAGCTTAGGACAGGCCTCGGGGAGCACTGAAGCTTTCTTT. It translates to CASSLGQASGSTEAFF.

This clone came up once. The CDR3 spells CASSHRGSAEAFF. In nucleotides, the CDR3 is TGTGCCAGCTCACATCGAGGGTCCGCTGAAGCTTTCTTT. The chain is built from TRBV18 and TRBJ1-1; no definite D call. Trimming cost V 4 bases and J 6 bases, with 12 bases left between them. The CDR3 is made up of 13 amino acids. Looked up from germline, CDR1 is KGHSH and CDR2 is LQKENI.

CDR3 DNA: TGTGCCAGTAGTATCCGGTTCCCCCTACAGGGGGCAAGTACTGAAGCTTTCTTT. Protein: CASSIRFPLQGASTEAFF. J is TRBJ1-1 and V is TRBV19, with TRBD1 identical over 9 bases. V lost 3 bases to trimming and J lost 5 bases; unmatched junction nucleotides: 16. From germline, CDR1 is LNHDA and CDR2 SQIVND (reference sequence). This CDR3 is built from 18 residues.

The chain links TRBV9 to TRBJ2-5; TRBD2 is a possible D gene (5 bases). V lost 3 bases, J lost 0 bases, and 15 bases lay in between. The CDR3 is made up of 16 amino acids. Germline V gene sequence: CDR1 SGDLS, CDR2 YYNGEE. CDR3 loop: CASSGLARANQETQYF. The CDR3 DNA reads as TGTGCCAGCAGCGGGTTGGCGCGGGCGAACCAAGAGACCCAGTACTTC.

The chain links TRBV11-2 to TRBJ1-6, with D unclear. Per the germline V gene, CDR1 is SGHAT and CDR2 is FQNNGV. Trimming removed 5 bases from V and 7 bases from J, with 6 bases in between. This CDR3 has 12 residues. The CDR3 reads CASSPQNSPLHF. CDR3 DNA sequence: TGTGCCAGCAGCCCGCAGAATTCACCCCTCCACTTT.

V and J are TRBV6-5 and TRBJ1-2, with TRBD1 as a possible D gene (5 bases). The CDR3 sequence is 14 residues long. V was pared by 4 bases and J by 7 bases, with 16 bases between. CDR1 and CDR2 (germline): MNHEY, SVGAGI. CDR3 sequence: CASSSIQTAGGYTF. CDR3 coding DNA: TGTGCCAGCAGTTCAATACAGACAGCGGGTGGCTACACCTTC.

The rearrangement uses TRBV27 and TRBJ1-2; no clear D. Germline loops: CDR1 MNHEY, CDR2 SMNVEV (reference sequence). The V end was cut by 2 bases, the J end by 2 bases, with 6 bases between. This CDR3 has 13 residues. Here the CDR3 DNA reads TGTGCCAGCAGTTTACGGGGAAACTATGGCTACACCTTC. It yields the protein CASSLRGNYGYTF.

This clone was recorded a few times. Its ends do not fully match the called genes, so a read error is possible. The chain employs TRBV19 and TRBJ1-5, with D tentatively TRBD1 (5 bases). Germline V CDR1 and CDR2: LNHDA, SQIVND (reference sequence). The CDR3 sequence is 15 residues long. Written as DNA, the CDR3 is TGTGCCAGTAGGGGCCGACAGTATAGCTATCAGCCCCAGCATTTT. As protein: CASRGRQYSYQPQHF.

CDR3 residues: CASSLVPGDNNYGYTF. Here the CDR3 DNA reads TGTGCCAGCAGCTTAGTGCCAGGGGATAATAACTATGGCTACACCTTC. V is TRBV7-9 and J is TRBJ1-2, with a tentative D call TRBD1 (6 bases). The V and J ends lost 1 base and 1 base respectively, with 13 bases between them. The CDR3 is 16 amino acids. Looked up from germline, CDR1 is SEHNR and CDR2 is FQNEAQ (reference sequence).

V gene TRBV18 combines with J gene TRBJ1-1; 8 bases match TRBD1. The CDR3 runs to 14 residues. V gave up 5 bases and J gave up 1 base; unmatched junction bases: 3. CDR1 is KGHSH, CDR2 LQKENI, per germline. The CDR3 coding sequence is TGTGCCAGCTCAGGACAGGGCGAGAACACTGAAGCTTTCTTT. Its protein product is CASSGQGENTEAFF.

The chain has TRBV27 and TRBJ1-3; possibly TRBD1 for D (6 bases). Looked up from germline, CDR1 is MNHEY and CDR2 is SMNVEV (reference sequence). The CDR3 runs to 15 residues. V dropped 3 bases and J dropped 2 bases, with 11 bases sitting between them. The DNA of the CDR3 is TGTGCCAGCAGTTTCTCCAGGACAGCTGGAAACACCATATATTTT. It is translated as CASSFSRTAGNTIYF.

The chain combines TRBV7-9 with TRBJ2-5; 7 bases match TRBD2. Germline CDR1 is SEHNR and CDR2 is FQNEAQ (reference sequence). V was clipped by 5 bases and J by 1 base; unmatched bases: 4. The CDR3 has 14 amino acids. The CDR3 DNA sequence: TGTGCCAGCAGCCCCGGGGGGACCCAAGAGACCCAGTACTTC. Translating it yields CASSPGGTQETQYF. Full variable domain (remainder filled in from reference TRBV7-9 and TRBJ2-5): DTGVSQNPRHKITKRGQNVTFRCDPISEHNRLYWYRQTLGQGPEFLTYFQNEAQLEKSRLLSDRFSAERPKGSFSTLEIQRTEQGDSAMYLCASSPGGTQETQYFGPGTRLLVL.

The chain combines TRBV10-3 with TRBJ2-5, with TRBD2 matching 12 bases. The length of the CDR3 is 13 residues. The J segment lost 3 bases and the V segment lost 9 bases, leaving 2 bases of the junction unmatched. Looked up from germline, CDR1 is ENHRY and CDR2 is SYGVKD. CDR3 sequence reads: CAIGLAGKETQYF. DNA for the CDR3: TGTGCCATTGGACTAGCGGGGAAAGAGACCCAGTACTTC.

V and J are TRBV4-1 and TRBJ1-5; no firm D call. Germline V CDR1 and CDR2: MGHRA, YSYEKL. The CDR3 is 13 residues long. The V end lost 2 bases, the J end lost 9 bases, and 11 bases lay between the germline ends. The CDR3 DNA follows: TGCGCCAGCAGCCAAACCGCCAGGTGGCCCCAGCATTTT. Protein product: CASSQTARWPQHF.

The rearrangement uses TRBV20-1 and TRBJ1-2; 10 bases agree with TRBD1. Germline V lookup: CDR1 DFQATT, CDR2 SNEGSKA (reference sequence). V was clipped by 3 bases and J by 8 bases; unmatched bases: 12. This CDR3 comprises 15 residues. The CDR3 sequence is CSASVRDRGRRGYTF. The CDR3 DNA reads TGCAGTGCTAGTGTAAGAGACAGGGGGCGCAGGGGCTACACCTTC.

This chain links TRBV5-5 with TRBJ1-1; D remains unclear. Trimming took 0 bases from V and 1 from J, leaving 7 bases between them. From germline, CDR1 is SGHKS and CDR2 YYEKEE (reference sequence). The CDR3 is 14 amino acids. The CDR3 spells CASSLDNANTEAFF. DNA for the CDR3: TGTGCCAGCAGCTTGGACAATGCGAACACTGAAGCTTTCTTT.

The rearrangement uses TRBV12-5 and TRBJ1-1; D is unresolved. The V and J ends lost 4 bases and 2 bases respectively, with 8 bases between them. The CDR3 loop spans 13 amino acids. In germline, CDR1 is LGHNT, CDR2 FRNRAP. CDR3 in amino acids: CASGSSPNTEAFF. DNA for the CDR3: TGTGCTAGTGGTTCCTCCCCTAACACTGAAGCTTTCTTT.

This clone was observed once. This chain joins TRBV6-5 and TRBJ1-1; 8 bases are shared with TRBD1. This CDR3 has 15 amino acids. V was pared by 0 bases and J by 6 bases, with 6 bases of the junction left unmatched. Germline V lookup: CDR1 MNHEY, CDR2 SVGAGI. CDR3 protein: CASSYSSGQGAEAFF. The CDR3 DNA sequence: TGTGCCAGCAGTTACTCGTCAGGACAGGGCGCTGAAGCTTTCTTT.

The genes are TRBV6-5 and TRBJ2-7; 14 positions agree with TRBD2. The germline CDR1 and CDR2 sequences are MNHEY and SVGAGI. Losses at the gene ends were 6 bases for V and 4 bases for J; bases not matched to a gene: 5. The CDR3 runs 15 residues. For the CDR3, the DNA is TGTGCCAGCAGGGGAGGGACTAGCGGGGGTTACGAGCAGTACTTC. Translated, it gives CASRGGTSGGYEQYF.

The chain couples TRBV3-1 (or the pseudogene TRBV3-2) to TRBJ2-2; TRBD2 is a possible D gene (5 bases). The CDR3 has 18 amino acids. V shed 4 bases and J shed 2 bases, with 20 bases lying between them. Germline V CDR1 and CDR2: LGHDT, YNNKEL (reference sequence). CDR3 residues: CASSLVARGTANTGELFF. Written as DNA, the CDR3 is TGTGCCAGCAGCCTAGTAGCCCGGGGTACTGCAAACACCGGGGAGCTGTTTTTT.

This chain joins TRBV11-2 and TRBJ1-2, with D unclear. V dropped 1 base and J dropped 8 bases, with 14 bases sitting between them. CDR3 length: 14 amino acids. Looked up from germline, CDR1 is SGHAT and CDR2 is FQNNGV. This CDR3 reads CASSLAVQTGGYTF. In DNA form, the CDR3 reads TGTGCCAGCAGCTTAGCTGTCCAAACGGGGGGCTACACCTTC.

This sequence joins TRBV7-3 and TRBJ1-3; TRBD1 aligns across 7 bases. Looked up from germline, CDR1 is SGHTA and CDR2 is FQGTGA. CDR3 length equals 15 residues. Unmatched junction bases numbered 2, after V lost 0 bases and J lost 3 bases. The CDR3 coding sequence is TGTGCCAGCAGCTTAACAGGGGGCGATGGAAACACCATATATTTT. It encodes CASSLTGGDGNTIYF.

The rearrangement links TRBV15 to TRBJ2-1, with D tentatively TRBD2 (6 bases). The CDR3 extends over 14 amino acids. The germline CDR1 and CDR2 sequences are LNHNV and YYDKDF (reference sequence). V dropped 6 bases and J dropped 7 bases, with 16 bases sitting between them. CDR3 sequence: CATSWGGGINEQFF. CDR3 nucleotide sequence: TGTGCCACCAGTTGGGGAGGTGGTATAAATGAGCAGTTCTTC.